This T cell receptor beta chain was obtained from a study of blood T cell repertoires in COVID-19. Germline V gene data show CDR1 as MGHRA and CDR2 as YSYEKL. The CDR3 totals 16 residues. The V end was cut by 0 bases, the J end by 2 bases, with 11 bases between. Participants, about 18 to 90 years old, spanned 25 or so US areas. Two negative PCRs, clearance, or symptom resolution characterized the recovered Cohort 3 donors. Clones were sequenced by immunoSEQ multiplex PCR, and TCRdb holds only the in-frame ones, with some missing. The sample carries 320,000 or so clones, 88% recorded once. This receptor was obtained from a man younger than 45 who had recovered from COVID-19. The source material was PBMCs or T cells enriched from blood (not recorded which). The chain links TRBV4-1 to TRBJ1-5; possible D gene TRBD1, 5 bases. The CDR3 is CASSQDVGGGNQPQHF. The CDR3 region has the DNA TGCGCCAGCAGCCAAGATGTTGGGGGGGGCAATCAGCCCCAGCATTTT.